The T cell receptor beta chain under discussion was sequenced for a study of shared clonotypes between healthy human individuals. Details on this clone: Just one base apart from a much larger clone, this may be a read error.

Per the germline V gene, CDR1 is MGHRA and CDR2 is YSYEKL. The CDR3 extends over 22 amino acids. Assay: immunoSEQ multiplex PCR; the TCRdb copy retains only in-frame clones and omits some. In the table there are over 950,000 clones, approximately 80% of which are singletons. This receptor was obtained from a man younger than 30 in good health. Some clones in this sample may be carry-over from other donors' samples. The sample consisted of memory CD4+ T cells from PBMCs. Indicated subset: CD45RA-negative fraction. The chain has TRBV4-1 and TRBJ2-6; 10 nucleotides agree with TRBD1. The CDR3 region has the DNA TGCGCCAGCAGCCAGGGTACAGGACAGGGGGTGGTCGTAATCTCTGGGGCCAACGTCATGACTTTC. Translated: CASSQGTGQGVVVISGANVMTF.